The 11 T cell receptor beta chains reported below all come from one sample, sequenced in a study of T cell changes during pregnancy in multiple sclerosis. Clones were read by immunoSEQ multiplex PCR, and TCRdb kept only the in-frame ones, dropping some. This sample has around 51,000 clones, with 90% to 95% found just once. The sequences come from peripheral blood, collected in the second trimester of pregnancy. These receptors were taken from a female donor with multiple sclerosis, enrolled in a pregnancy study.

The rearrangement links TRBV7-9 to TRBJ1-2; TRBD1 aligns across 10 bases. Looked up from germline, CDR1 is SEHNR and CDR2 is FQNEAQ (reference sequence). This CDR3 has 14 residues. J gave up 7 bases and V 5 bases, and 7 bases lay outside the gene matches. CDR3 sequence (DNA): TGTGCCAGCAGCCCCCGACAGGGGGCTGGTGGCTACACCTTC. Amino acid sequence: CASSPRQGAGGYTF.

This clone showed up just once. This chain uses TRBV11-3 with TRBJ2-5, with TRBD1 matching over 8 bases. This CDR3 has 13 amino acids. Trimming took 5 bases from V and 5 from J; bases not matched to a gene: 4. The germline V gene encodes CDR1 SGHNT and CDR2 YENEEA. The CDR3 protein is CASSPRTGETQYF. CDR3 coding DNA: TGTGCCAGCAGCCCACGGACAGGGGAGACCCAGTACTTC.

This chain connects TRBV6-6 to TRBJ2-1, with D perhaps TRBD2 (6 bases). Looked up from germline, CDR1 is MNHNY and CDR2 is SVGAGI (reference sequence). V was trimmed by 2 bases and J by 7 bases, leaving 15 bases between them. The CDR3 extends over 15 amino acids. In DNA, the CDR3 is TGTGCCAGCAGTTACCCAGGACGTGGGGGGAATGAGCAGTTCTTC. Its translation: CASSYPGRGGNEQFF.

The chain employs TRBV19 and TRBJ2-6; D not resolved. V lost 0 bases to trimming and J lost 0 bases, with 9 bases between them. This CDR3 comprises 17 residues. Germline assignment: CDR1 LNHDA and CDR2 SQIVND (reference sequence). The CDR3 region is CASSIDFEFSGANVLTF. Here the CDR3 DNA reads TGTGCCAGTAGTATAGATTTTGAGTTCTCTGGGGCCAACGTCCTGACTTTC.

The V gene is TRBV5-4, the J gene TRBJ2-2; a possible D gene is TRBD2 (5 bases). The germline CDR1 and CDR2 sequences are SGHNT and YYREEE (reference sequence). CDR3 size: 15 residues. Trimming pared 2 bases from V and 5 bases from J, leaving 13 bases between. In DNA form, the CDR3 reads TGTGCCAGCAGCTTTGTGGGAGTGGATACCGGGGAGCTGTTTTTT. Protein sequence: CASSFVGVDTGELFF.

The V call is TRBV28, the J call TRBJ1-2; no definite D call. Germline CDR1 MDHEN, CDR2 SYDVKM. Trimming removed 3 bases at V and 0 bases at J, with 8 bases between. This CDR3 has 14 amino acids. CDR3 nucleotide sequence: TGTGCCAGCAGTTTCCCCCGTACTAACTATGGCTACACCTTC. Translation gives CASSFPRTNYGYTF.

The J gene is TRBJ2-4, the V gene TRBV19, with TRBD2 as a possible D gene (5 bases). Germline V gene data show CDR1 as LNHDA and CDR2 as SQIVND (reference sequence). V was clipped by 6 bases and J by 8 bases, with 20 bases between them. The CDR3 length is 15 residues. The CDR3 here is CASRGFGTARDIQYF. The CDR3 nucleotides are TGTGCCAGTAGGGGGTTCGGAACAGCGCGGGACATTCAGTACTTC. Supplemented by reference TRBV19 and TRBJ2-4, the full variable domain reads DGGITQSPKYLFRKEGQNVTLSCEQNLNHDAMYWYRQDPGQGLRLIYYSQIVNDFQKGDIAEGYSVSREKKESFPLTVTSAQKNPTAFYLCASRGFGTARDIQYFGAGTRLSVL.

The gene calls are TRBV5-1 and TRBJ2-3, with a possible D match to TRBD1 (5 bases). The CDR3 sequence is 15 residues long. CDR1 SGHRS and CDR2 YFSETQ come from the germline V gene. V gave up 1 base and J gave up 2 bases, with 11 bases separating them. CDR3 coding DNA: TGCGCCAGCAGCTTGTTACCGGACAACACAGATACGCAGTATTTT. This encodes CASSLLPDNTDTQYF.

The chain recombines TRBV28 with TRBJ1-2; 8 bases align to TRBD1. The CDR3 covers 15 residues. With 6 bases clipped from V and 4 bases from J, the junction kept 10 bases outside the gene matches. Germline assignment: CDR1 MDHEN and CDR2 SYDVKM. CDR3 nucleotides: TGTGCCAGCAGGTACCGCGGGACAGGTACCTATGGCTACACCTTC. Translation: CASRYRGTGTYGYTF.

The CDR3 protein is CASSSFRDRGEKLFF. In nucleotides, the CDR3 is TGTGCCAGCAGCTCATTCCGGGACAGGGGGGAAAAACTGTTTTTT. The chain employs TRBV13 and TRBJ1-4; TRBD1 matches 11 bases. V shed 4 bases, J shed 8 bases, and the junction held 6 bases outside the gene matches. CDR1 PRHDT and CDR2 FYEKMQ come from the germline V gene (reference sequence). CDR3 length: 15 amino acids. Looking up the rest from reference TRBV13 and TRBJ1-4 gives the full variable domain: AAGVIQSPRHLIKEKRETATLKCYPIPRHDTVYWYQQGPGQDPQFLISFYEKMQSDKGSIPDRFSAQQFSDYHSELNMSSLELGDSALYFCASSSFRDRGEKLFFGSGTQLSVL.

The chain combines TRBV28 with TRBJ1-1; D unclear. The ends were cut back, 3 bases at V and 4 bases at J, with 6 bases in the middle. This CDR3 has 12 residues. The germline V gene has CDR1 MDHEN and CDR2 SYDVKM. For the CDR3, the DNA is TGTGCCAGCAGTTTGCCCGGCACTGAAGCTTTCTTT. Residues: CASSLPGTEAFF.